Described below is a single T cell receptor beta chain sequence and its context. Its target is unknown. The CDR3 runs 15 residues. CDR1 is DFQATT and CDR2 is SNEGSKA in the germline V gene (reference sequence). The data were obtained in a study of CXCR3-negative and CXCR3-positive naive CD8 T cells. CD45RO-CCR7+CD27+CD95- marked naive CD8+ T cells. Study-wide results and limits: In naive cells, CXCR3-negative and CXCR3-positive subsets had similar TRBV-TRBJ usage; memory cells differed. Naive cells positive for CXCR3 carried more hydrophobic TRB CDR3s than CXCR3-negative ones. Similar levels of surface CD5 were seen between naive subsets; TCR strength was inferred from TRB CDR3 properties.

Each TRB cDNA library was prepared by 5' RACE (with UMI labels). TCRdb reanalyzed the 5' RACE reads, giving one entry per CDR3 protein sequence and no DNA. This sample's clone table lists some 130,000 distinct CDR3 sequences. The sequence was obtained from a human donor in good health. Some clones in this sample may be carry-over from other donors' samples. The specimen was naive CXCR3- CD8+ T cells from blood. The subset denotes: CD45RO-CCR7+CD27+CD95- naive CD8+ T cells lacking CXCR3 (TNR3-). The V and J genes are TRBV20-1 and TRBJ2-1; lacking DNA, the TRBD1 call made by TCRdb goes unchecked. CDR3 protein: CSARVPGQGWNEQFF.